This TCR beta chain was sequenced for a study of shared clonotypes between healthy human individuals (dated by TCRdb to the early 2020s). Regarding the complete study: The cohort comprised a couple of women and a few men aged 18 to 49 years. The study deeply sequenced blood TCR repertoires of five healthy adults to estimate repertoire size and the extent of clonotype sharing between individuals. To increase sequencing depth and limit assay-specific biases, different laboratories used diverse techniques to prepare libraries and sequence TCR repertoires. Leukapheresis yielded between about 0.9 and 10 billion PBMCs per donor.

Using the deep immunoSEQ assay, TCR CDR3 regions were amplified from genomic DNA by multiplex PCR. Extracted genomic DNA from each cell subset was distributed evenly across all wells of several immunoSEQ 96-well plates, and each plate was treated as a replicate. Each replicate PCR for unsorted PBMC received 300 to 350 ng genomic DNA, equal to about 30,000 T cell genomes. Unsorted PBMC genomic DNA was sequenced across ten immunoSEQ deep assay plates. The purified libraries were quantified using a Qubit 3.0 fluorometer, sized with a Bioanalyzer 2100, and then quantified again using the KAPA Library Quantification kit. Every immunoSEQ 96-well plate was sequenced on a dedicated single-read 150-cycle Illumina NextSeq 550 flow cell. In the paper's pipeline: The immunoSEQ output contained only junctional sequences without quality scores, so filtering could not match that applied to full-length reads. Sequences were annotated with PyIR, a Python wrapper for IgBLAST v1.9, using IMGT germline references to assign V/J genes and CDR3. Reads were filtered out if the reads had weak V/J assignments (E-value above 1e-6), no CDR3, stop codons, out-of-frame junctions, or ambiguous translated residues. V3J clonotypes were defined as sequences sharing an identical inferred V gene, J gene, and CDR3 amino acid sequence. The percentage overlap between two repertoires was calculated by dividing the number of shared unique clonotypes by the size of the smaller repertoire. RTK rarefaction, the Chao1 estimator, and Recon v2.1 estimates of unobserved clonotypes were used to assess repertoire richness. TCRdb stores this immuneACCESS table with in-frame sequences only. Part of the clones is absent; in the studies checked, under half of the shortfall reflects unresolved V genes, and no reason is known for the rest. V and J calls and clone size are as listed in that table; D and trimming were resolved from the DNA. The sample table contains about 510,000 clones; only one count was recorded for 79% of them. The ten largest account for 10% to 15% of the sample.

Study-wide conclusions, independent of this receptor: The small number of donors limited the genetic and exposure-history diversity represented. Sampling was restricted to blood, and TCR repertoires in tissues likely differ from the TCR repertoires found in blood. Pairwise subsampling led to the expectation that sequencing depth would affect the degree of clonotype sharing among donors.

This clone has only a few counts. The antigen it recognizes is unknown. Base qualities are missing; no much larger clone stands one base away. Inclusive of the bounding cysteine and phenylalanine, the CDR3 is 15 residues long. The kept DNA is CDR3 alone, 45 bases in frame from the first base. The germline ends are 12 bases apart after V is trimmed by 4 bases and J by 2 bases. CDR1 MDHEN and CDR2 SYDVKM were looked up in the germline V gene. The donors were healthy, HIV-negative adults with no recently reported acute infections or vaccinations. Every donor was a Caucasian adult living in Nashville, Tennessee, USA. For unsorted samples, around 85 million PBMCs were counted, and genomic DNA was extracted using the QIAamp DNA Blood Mini kit. Blood was obtained by leukapheresis, after which PBMCs were separated by Ficoll-Histopaque density gradient centrifugation and cryopreserved in liquid nitrogen vapor phase.

Sequenced sample: PBMCs. Recombination connected TRBV28 to TRBJ2-1; perhaps TRBD2 is the D gene, with 6 bases matching. This sequence originates from a woman between 40 and 55 years old in good health. Some clones in this sample may be carry-over from other donors' samples. CDR3 protein: CASSWPASAYNEQFF. In nucleotides, the sequence is TGTGCCAGCAGTTGGCCGGCTAGCGCCTACAATGAGCAGTTCTTC.